The entry that follows covers one T cell receptor beta chain sequence. The sample contains more than one DNA sequence encoding this CDR3. This entry belongs to a study of shared clonotypes between healthy human individuals. Whole-study context: CD4 naive cells filled three plates per donor, CD4 memory three, CD8 naive two and CD8 memory one.

Selected positively for CCR7 and CD45RO-negative, naive CD8 cells excluded terminally differentiated effector memory CD45RA+ cells. HIV-negative, healthy adults without recent acute infections or vaccinations were the donors. Every immunoSEQ plate was one replicate of a subset's evenly spread DNA. DNA at around 210 ng, roughly 30,000 T cell genomes, went into sorted-subset replicate PCRs. TCRdb's table, derived via immunoSEQ multiplex PCR, lists solely in-frame clones and lacks some. The data show about 2,200,000 clones, more than 85% seen once. The CDR3 runs 13 residues. The V end was cut by 3 bases, the J end by 2 bases, with 8 bases between. Germline CDR1 and CDR2: MNHEY and SMNVEV (reference sequence).

The receptor's source is a man between 18 and 29 years old in good health. Some clones in this sample may be carry-over from other donors' samples. The V gene is TRBV27, the J gene TRBJ2-7; D might be TRBD1 or TRBD2, each matching 5 bases. Sequencing input: naive CD8+ T cells from PBMCs. CDR3 sequence reads: CASSFGTAYEQYF. CDR3 nucleotides: TGTGCCAGCAGTTTCGGGACGGCCTACGAGCAGTACTTC.